What follows are 20 T cell receptor beta chains derived from one specimen sequenced in a study of CD8 T cells in ankylosing spondylitis. TCRdb independently ran MiXCR on the 5' RACE reads; one entry per CDR3 protein. The sample includes over 700,000 distinct CDR3 sequences, over 15% of them seen just once. Notes on the study in general: Blood from ankylosing spondylitis patients appeared to carry a characteristic roughly 8-variant TCR beta motif.

The antigens for these receptors are not known. The sequenced sample consisted of blood, either unsorted or a sorted T cell fraction (not recorded which). All receptors come from a male donor with ankylosing spondylitis.

The CDR3 region has the DNA TGTGCCAGCAGCATTGGTGGTAGCGGGCCGTCCGGGGAGACCCAGTACTTC. It encodes CASSIGGSGPSGETQYF. The chain links TRBV4-2 to TRBJ2-5; TRBD2 matches at 7 bases. Germline assignment: CDR1 LGHNA and CDR2 YNFKEQ. This CDR3 is built from 17 residues. The ends lost 5 bases at V and 5 bases at J; junction bases unmatched: 17.

V usage is TRBV20-1 and J usage is TRBJ2-2; D unresolved. CDR1 is DFQATT and CDR2 is SNEGSKA in the germline V gene (reference sequence). The CDR3 runs to 13 residues. Trimming shortened V by 0 bases and J by 3 bases, and 5 bases separated the two germline ends. CDR3: CSARDPDTGELFF. The CDR3 nucleotides read TGCAGTGCTAGAGATCCGGACACCGGGGAGCTGTTTTTT.

The V gene is TRBV5-4, the J gene TRBJ2-1; TRBD2 matches at 12 bases. Germline-derived CDR1 and CDR2 are SGHNT and YYREEE (reference sequence). V gave up 4 bases and J gave up 7 bases; unmatched junction bases: 12. The CDR3 consists of 17 residues. DNA of the CDR3: TGTGCCAGCAGCCGACACAATCTAGCGGGAGGGGTGAATGAGCAGTTCTTC. Its translation: CASSRHNLAGGVNEQFF.

This sequence joins TRBV30 and TRBJ1-1; D might be TRBD1 (5 bases). This CDR3 comprises 13 residues. Germline lookup yields CDR1 GTSNPN and CDR2 SVGIG (reference sequence). Trimming took 2 bases from V and 5 from J, leaving 12 bases between them. This chain's CDR3 is CAWSHSGETEAFF. In nucleotides, the CDR3 is TGTGCCTGGAGTCATTCGGGGGAAACTGAAGCTTTCTTT.

On this clonotype itself: The junction departs from germline at one end; a sequencing error may be responsible. The gene calls are TRBV7-9 and TRBJ2-2; TRBD2 aligns across 11 bases. CDR1 and CDR2 from the germline V gene are SEHNR and FQNEAQ (reference sequence). The CDR3 totals 14 residues. The CDR3 bases are TGTGCCAGCAGCCTAGCGGGGGGCGTCGGGGAGCTGTTTTTT. This translates into CASSLAGGVGELFF.

The chain links TRBV2 to TRBJ2-5, with D unclear. The V end was cut by 8 bases, the J end by 5 bases, with 15 bases between. The germline V gene has CDR1 SNHLY and CDR2 FYNNEI. The CDR3 contains 13 residues. CDR3 bases: TGTGCCAGCTCTCGCTCGGTGGAGGAGACCCAGTACTTC. It translates to CASSRSVEETQYF.

The chain carries TRBV5-1 and TRBJ2-2, with 11 bases matching TRBD1. CDR1 and CDR2 (germline): SGHRS, YFSETQ. The trim removed 4 bases at V and 4 bases at J, leaving 6 bases unmatched. This CDR3 comprises 16 residues. CDR3 amino acids: CASSTGQGVGTGELFF. The CDR3 coding sequence is TGCGCCAGCAGCACGGGACAGGGGGTTGGCACCGGGGAGCTGTTTTTT.

CDR3 sequence (DNA): TGTGCCAGCAGTTGGACCCAAGTACTACCGAATGAGCAGTTCTTC. Its protein is CASSWTQVLPNEQFF. V gene TRBV6-2 or TRBV6-3 combines with J gene TRBJ2-1, with no clear D. Germline V gene sequence: CDR1 MNHEY, CDR2 SVGEGT. V gave up 4 bases and J gave up 7 bases, with 17 bases separating them. This CDR3 is 15 amino acids long.

This clonotype was detected a few times. The chain carries TRBV28 and TRBJ2-4, with D tentatively TRBD2 (5 bases). V was pared by 8 bases and J by 3 bases, with 11 bases between. Germline CDR1 and CDR2: MDHEN and SYDVKM. CDR3 length: 13 amino acids. The CDR3 reads CASHTGIKNIQYF. The CDR3 bases are TGTGCCAGCCACACCGGGATCAAAAACATTCAGTACTTC.

The rearrangement uses TRBV14 and TRBJ2-1; 9 bases agree with TRBD2. CDR1 is SGHDN and CDR2 is FVKESK in the germline V gene. The CDR3 length is 15 residues. Trimming took 4 bases from V and 7 from J; bases not matched to a gene: 8. The CDR3 protein is CASSRTSVRGNEQFF. The DNA of the CDR3 is TGTGCCAGCAGCCGGACTAGCGTAAGAGGGAATGAGCAGTTCTTC.

This clonotype was seen more than once but under ten times. This chain connects TRBV20-1 to TRBJ2-6; D uncertain. The CDR3 covers 16 residues. Germline CDR1 is DFQATT and CDR2 is SNEGSKA (reference sequence). V lost 0 bases and J 0 bases, leaving 9 bases between the germline ends. For the CDR3, the DNA is TGCAGTGCTAGAGATCGGGTAGGCTCTGGGGCCAACGTCCTGACTTTC. This gives the protein CSARDRVGSGANVLTF.

The chain uses TRBV5-1 and TRBJ2-7; 8 bases agree with TRBD1. The CDR3 contains 13 residues. J lost 5 bases, V lost 5 bases, and 6 bases had no gene match. Germline CDR1 reads SGHRS; CDR2 reads YFSETQ. The CDR3 is CASRPKTGDEQYF. The CDR3 nucleotides are TGCGCCAGCAGACCTAAGACAGGGGACGAGCAGTACTTC. The whole variable domain, filled in from reference TRBV5-1 and TRBJ2-7, reads KAGVTQTPRYLIKTRGQQVTLSCSPISGHRSVSWYQQTPGQGLQFLFEYFSETQRNKGNFPGRFSGRQFSNSRSEMNVSTLELGDSALYLCASRPKTGDEQYFGPGTRLTVT.

J is TRBJ2-3 and V is TRBV20-1; D might be TRBD1 or TRBD2, each matching 5 bases. Trimming pared 7 bases from V and 2 bases from J, leaving 16 bases between. CDR3 length: 14 residues. Germline CDR1 DFQATT, CDR2 SNEGSKA (reference sequence). CDR3 nucleotide sequence: TGCAGTGTTAGCCGGGACGGCTACACAGATACGCAGTATTTT. This codes for CSVSRDGYTDTQYF.

The chain links TRBV5-1 to TRBJ2-7; 10 bases are a match to TRBD2. Trimming removed 2 bases from V and 7 bases from J; junction bases left unmatched: 9. Germline V gene lookup returns CDR1 SGHRS and CDR2 YFSETQ. CDR3 length: 15 residues. The CDR3 spells CASSFLLAGVGEQYF. CDR3 nucleotide sequence: TGCGCCAGCAGCTTCCTGCTAGCGGGAGTAGGTGAGCAGTACTTC. Filled out from reference TRBV5-1 and TRBJ2-7, the complete variable domain reads KAGVTQTPRYLIKTRGQQVTLSCSPISGHRSVSWYQQTPGQGLQFLFEYFSETQRNKGNFPGRFSGRQFSNSRSEMNVSTLELGDSALYLCASSFLLAGVGEQYFGPGTRLTVT.

The chain carries TRBV5-1 and TRBJ2-3; possible D gene TRBD2, 5 bases. V was pared by 1 base and J by 9 bases, with 18 bases between. Germline-derived CDR1 and CDR2 are SGHRS and YFSETQ. The CDR3 is 15 residues long. The CDR3 here is CASSLSGDGSRTQYF. The CDR3 DNA reads as TGCGCCAGCAGCTTGAGCGGCGACGGAAGTAGGACGCAGTATTTT.

This clonotype was recorded a few times. The chain is built from TRBV12-3 or TRBV12-4 and TRBJ1-1; no reliable D call. This CDR3 is built from 14 residues. V lost 6 bases, J lost 2 bases, and 13 bases lay in between. CDR3 DNA: TGTGCCAGCAGGGCGGACTCCGGAAACACTGAAGCTTTCTTT. Its protein product is CASRADSGNTEAFF.

The CDR3 region is CASSLAGGGRNEQFF. The CDR3 coding sequence is TGCGCCAGCAGCTTGGCCGGGGGGGGACGGAATGAGCAGTTCTTC. The chain recombines TRBV5-1 with TRBJ2-1, with 8 bases that match TRBD2. V lost 0 bases and J lost 7; bases outside the gene matches: 6. CDR3 length: 15 residues. Germline V gene sequence: CDR1 SGHRS, CDR2 YFSETQ.

This chain links TRBV11-2 with TRBJ2-3; TRBD1 agrees at 8 bases. V lost 4 bases to trimming and J lost 2 bases; unmatched junction nucleotides: 11. Germline CDR1 is SGHAT and CDR2 is FQNNGV. The CDR3 runs to 17 residues. In DNA, the CDR3 is TGTGCCAGCAGCTCCCACCCCAGGGGGCGGGTCACAGATACGCAGTATTTT. Translating it yields CASSSHPRGRVTDTQYF.

This clonotype was observed a handful of times. V usage is TRBV7-3 and J usage is TRBJ1-5; TRBD1 aligns across 8 bases. Germline CDR1 SGHTA, CDR2 FQGTGA. The V gene end was trimmed by 4 bases and the J gene end by 0 bases; junction bases not matched to a gene: 11. The CDR3 contains 18 residues. DNA of the CDR3: TGTGCCAGCAGCTCCAGCCATACAGGGGGGACTAGCAATCAGCCCCAGCATTTT. Its translation: CASSSSHTGGTSNQPQHF.

This clonotype was detected ten times or more. The chain carries TRBV5-6 and TRBJ1-2, with D possibly being TRBD1 (5 bases). V lost 4 bases and J lost 4, with 14 bases in between. The germline V gene encodes CDR1 SGHDT and CDR2 YYEEEE. The CDR3 consists of 14 residues. This CDR3 is CASSPEKGIYGYTF. For the CDR3, the DNA is TGTGCCAGCAGCCCCGAGAAGGGGATCTATGGCTACACCTTC.